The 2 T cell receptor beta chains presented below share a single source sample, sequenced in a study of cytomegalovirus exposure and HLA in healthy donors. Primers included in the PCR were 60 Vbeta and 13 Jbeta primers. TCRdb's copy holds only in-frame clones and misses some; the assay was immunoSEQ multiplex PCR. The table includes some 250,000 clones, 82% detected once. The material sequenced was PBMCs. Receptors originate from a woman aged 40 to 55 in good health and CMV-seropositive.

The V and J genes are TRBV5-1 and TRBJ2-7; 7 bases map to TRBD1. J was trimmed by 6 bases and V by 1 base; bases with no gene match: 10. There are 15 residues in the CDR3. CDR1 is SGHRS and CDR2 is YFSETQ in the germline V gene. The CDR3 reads CASSLISRDRGEQYF. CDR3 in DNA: TGCGCCAGCAGCTTGATATCCCGGGACAGAGGCGAGCAGTACTTC.

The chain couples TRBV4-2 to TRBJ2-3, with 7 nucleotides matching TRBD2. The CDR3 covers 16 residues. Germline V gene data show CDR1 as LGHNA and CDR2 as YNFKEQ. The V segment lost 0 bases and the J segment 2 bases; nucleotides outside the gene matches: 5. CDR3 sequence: CASSQELAGYTDTQYF. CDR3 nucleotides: TGTGCCAGCAGCCAAGAGTTAGCGGGTTACACAGATACGCAGTATTTT.